This T cell receptor beta chain originates from a study of T cells in Graves' hyperthyroidism and ophthalmopathy. V was clipped by 10 bases and J by 5 bases, with 14 bases between them. Germline assignment: CDR1 SNHLY and CDR2 FYNNEI. The CDR3 has 13 residues. Amplification targeted TCR beta CDR3 regions from RNA transcripts. HTBI primers were the set used in a first-round RT-PCR of the TCR CDR3. MiXCR was run by TCRdb on the multiplex PCR reads, yielding one entry per CDR3 protein. The sample holds fewer than 800,000 distinct CDR3 sequences, roughly 15% seen once. The table lists this clonotype with many counts.

This sequence joins TRBV2 and TRBJ2-2, with D possibly being TRBD1 (7 bases). Material: blood. The clonotype originates from a man in his late teens or twenties with Graves' hyperthyroidism. CDR3 region: CAKRQGGTGELFF. The CDR3, as DNA: TGTGCCAAAAGACAGGGAGGTACCGGGGAGCTGTTTTTT.